This TCR beta chain originates from a study of patients and donors after allogeneic stem cell transplantation. TCRdb called the RT-PCR reads again in MiXCR, with one record for every CDR3 protein. The table records more than 850,000 distinct CDR3 sequences, about 20% of them present only once. This clonotype has a handful of counts. Per germline, CDR1 KGHSH and CDR2 LQKENI. Trimming took 2 bases from V and 5 from J, leaving 6 bases between them. The CDR3 is 12 amino acids. The V call is TRBV18, the J call TRBJ1-1; no clear D gene. Sequenced: blood, either unsorted or a sorted T cell fraction (not recorded which). This sequence was found in a human donor who was either an allogeneic HSCT recipient or a stem cell or donor lymphocyte infusion donor (not recorded which). It is not recorded whose cells these are; they may come from a transplant donor. The DNA of the CDR3 is TGTGCCAGCTCACCAATGGGAACTGAAGCTTTCTTT. Its protein product is CASSPMGTEAFF.